The 8 T cell receptor beta chains given below trace back to one sample, sequenced in a study of early T cells in non-severe SARS-CoV-2 infection. TCRdb used MiXCR to reprocess the 5' RACE reads, holding one entry per CDR3 protein. Of about 33,000 distinct CDR3 sequences detected, roughly 5.9% appear once; the ten largest clones hold under 6%. Specimen: whole blood. These receptors originate from an adult who was a healthcare worker with PCR-confirmed SARS-CoV-2 infection or an uninfected control (not recorded which).

The sample holds many counts of this clonotype. The J gene is TRBJ2-1, the V gene TRBV21-1; TRBD2, the table's D call, lacks a check against the DNA. TRBV21-1 is a listed pseudogene. The CDR3 length is 18 residues. CDR3 protein: CASSKVLQGLAGVNEQFF. CDR3 nucleotide sequence: TGTGCCAGCAGCAAAGTCCTACAGGGACTAGCGGGAGTGAATGAGCAGTTCTTC.

The chain is built from TRBV7-9 and TRBJ2-3; no clear D gene. This CDR3 is 13 amino acids long. V was clipped by 5 bases and J by 4 bases, with 10 bases between them. Germline V gene data show CDR1 as SEHNR and CDR2 as FQNEAQ (reference sequence). CDR3 bases: TGTGCCAGCAGCCTTTTGGGTGCAGATACGCAGTATTTT. It is translated as CASSLLGADTQYF.

This clonotype was picked up many times. The V and J genes are TRBV6-1 and TRBJ2-7; no reliable D call. The CDR3 totals 14 residues. The V end was cut by 3 bases, the J end by 2 bases, with 11 bases between. Germline V gene data show CDR1 as MNHNS and CDR2 as SASEGT. CDR3 sequence: CASSELYGAYEQYF. CDR3 DNA: TGTGCCAGCAGTGAGTTATACGGAGCCTACGAGCAGTACTTC.

In this sample, this clonotype turned up many times. The chain employs TRBV11-2 and TRBJ2-1, with unresolved D. Germline V gene lookup returns CDR1 SGHAT and CDR2 FQNNGV. Between the trimmed V and J ends, which lost 0 bases and 15 bases, there was a span of 15 bases. The CDR3 consists of 13 residues. The CDR3 here is CASSLEVRMRRFF. The CDR3 coding sequence is TGTGCCAGCAGCTTAGAGGTCCGGATGAGGCGGTTCTTC.

This chain links TRBV11-2 with TRBJ2-1; 14 nucleotides match TRBD2. In germline, CDR1 is SGHAT, CDR2 FQNNGV. CDR3 length equals 17 residues. Trimming took 10 bases from V and 4 from J; bases not matched to a gene: 12. The CDR3 DNA sequence: TGTGCCAACCCGACTAGCGGGAGGGCCGTGGGGTACAATGAGCAGTTCTTC. Its protein is CANPTSGRAVGYNEQFF.

This clonotype was recorded many times. The CDR3 sequence: CASSLEAGSTDTQYF. CDR3 in DNA: TGTGCCAGCAGCTTAGAGGCGGGAAGCACAGATACGCAGTATTTT. The chain carries TRBV7-2 and TRBJ2-3, with D perhaps matching TRBD2 (6 bases). The CDR3 runs 15 residues. V was clipped by 1 base and J by 0 bases, with 8 bases between them. The germline V gene has CDR1 SGHTA and CDR2 FQGNSA.

This clonotype showed up many times. V and J are TRBV18 and TRBJ1-1, with D perhaps matching TRBD1 (5 bases). CDR1 is KGHSH and CDR2 is LQKENI in the germline V gene. The V end lost 1 base, the J end lost 2 bases, and 11 bases lay between the germline ends. CDR3 size: 15 residues. The CDR3 DNA follows: TGTGCCAGCTCACCACGATCAGGGCCTAACACTGAAGCTTTCTTT. Translated, it gives CASSPRSGPNTEAFF.

This clonotype was recorded many times. This chain uses TRBV11-2 with TRBJ2-7; D gene unclear. CDR3 length: 15 amino acids. Germline loops: CDR1 SGHAT, CDR2 FQNNGV. The V gene lost 2 bases and the J gene lost 2 bases, with 13 bases spanning the gap. CDR3 DNA sequence: TGTGCCAGCAGCTTAATCAGGTTCCTCCCCTACGAGCAGTACTTC. Amino acid sequence: CASSLIRFLPYEQYF.